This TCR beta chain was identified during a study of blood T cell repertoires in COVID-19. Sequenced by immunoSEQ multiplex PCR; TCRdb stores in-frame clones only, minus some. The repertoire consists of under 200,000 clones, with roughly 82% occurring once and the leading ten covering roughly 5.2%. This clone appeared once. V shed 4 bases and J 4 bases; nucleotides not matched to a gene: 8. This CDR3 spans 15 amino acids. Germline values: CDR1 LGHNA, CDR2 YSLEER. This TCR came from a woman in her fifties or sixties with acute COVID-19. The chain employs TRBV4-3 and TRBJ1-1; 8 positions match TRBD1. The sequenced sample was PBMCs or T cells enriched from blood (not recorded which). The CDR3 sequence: CASSPSDRVGTEAFF. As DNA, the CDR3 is TGCGCCAGCAGCCCGTCGGACAGGGTGGGCACTGAAGCTTTCTTT.